Detailed here is one T cell receptor beta chain. Assay: immunoSEQ multiplex PCR; the TCRdb copy retains only in-frame clones and omits some. Of over 150,000 clones in the sample, around 85% were seen once. This record comes from a study of blood T cell repertoires in COVID-19. Study at large: From T cells, B-cell-depleted T cells, or PBMCs came the material, which was cDNA or gDNA.

Seattle patient enrollment occurred during active infection, with longitudinal follow-up thereafter. Germline V gene lookup returns CDR1 MDHEN and CDR2 SYDVKM. V lost 2 bases to trimming and J lost 3 bases; unmatched junction nucleotides: 4. The CDR3 is 14 residues long. This receptor was taken from a man older than 75 with COVID-19, enrolled during active disease. The chain has TRBV28 and TRBJ2-7, with TRBD1 identical over 7 bases. Specimen: peripheral blood. CDR3: CASSLRDRIYEQYF. CDR3 DNA: TGTGCCAGCAGTTTACGGGACAGAATCTACGAGCAGTACTTC.